This T cell receptor beta chain was retrieved from a study of control samples from healthy donors and cancer patients. The protocol was immunoSEQ multiplex PCR, while the TCRdb copy is restricted to in-frame clones and leaves out a portion. In the table there are some 130,000 clones, roughly 89% of which are singletons. J gave up 5 bases and V 4 bases, and 5 bases lay outside the gene matches. Germline V gene lookup returns CDR1 LGHDT and CDR2 YNNKEL (reference sequence). The CDR3 totals 14 residues. V gene TRBV3-1 (or the pseudogene TRBV3-2) combines with J gene TRBJ1-2; 9 nucleotides agree with TRBD1. The specimen sequenced was blood. The sequence came from a man aged 18-30 years in good health. The chain's CDR3 is CASSPGQGDYGYTF. CDR3 DNA: TGTGCCAGCAGCCCGGGACAGGGAGATTATGGCTACACCTTC.